Listed below are T cell receptor beta chains from one sample, sequenced in a study of blood T cell repertoires in COVID-19. The data were produced by immunoSEQ multiplex PCR, yet TCRdb's version contains in-frame clones alone and is incomplete. Of fewer than 700,000 clones listed, less than 90% were seen once; the top ten hold roughly 8%. Material: peripheral blood. The receptors originated from a woman aged 45-65 years with COVID-19, enrolled during active disease. CDR3s include the opening cysteine and the closing phenylalanine or tryptophan. A D gene is named only where the DNA matches it firmly. Size is stated for part of the rows, as once, few or many counts, or as a class when the clone is expanded.

D,V,size,J,CDR3,DNA
-,TRBV10-1,few,TRBJ2-4,CASSESRGTKNIQYF,TGCGCCAGCAGTGAGTCCCGGGGAACCAAAAACATTCAGTACTTC
-,TRBV9,-,TRBJ1-6,CASSPGGELGIYNSPLHF,TGTGCCAGCAGCCCCGGGGGGGAGTTGGGAATCTATAATTCACCCCTCCACTTT
TRBD1,TRBV2,-,TRBJ2-7,CASSVSVRGQSEQYF,TGTGCCAGCAGTGTTTCGGTCAGGGGGCAGTCCGAGCAGTACTTC
-,TRBV7-7,once,TRBJ2-3,CASSLSRARTDTQYF,TGTGCCAGCAGCTTATCCAGGGCCCGCACAGATACGCAGTATTTT
-,TRBV18,-,TRBJ1-1,CASSPRTAEAFF,TGTGCCAGCTCACCAAGGACAGCAGAAGCTTTCTTT
-,TRBV3-1/TRBV3-2,-,TRBJ2-1,CASSTRLGGRYNEQFF,TGTGCCAGCAGCACCCGACTCGGGGGGCGCTACAATGAGCAGTTCTTC
-,TRBV30,-,TRBJ1-6,CAWSLEEGSPLHF,TGTGCCTGGAGTCTCGAGGAGGGTTCACCCCTCCACTTT
-,TRBV6-5,-,TRBJ2-2,CASRFEGTGELFF,TGTGCCAGCAGATTCGAGGGCACCGGGGAGCTGTTTTTT
TRBD1,TRBV19,-,TRBJ2-2,CASSPGQGRTGELFF,TGTGCCAGTAGCCCAGGACAGGGTAGGACCGGGGAGCTGTTTTTT
TRBD2,TRBV6-1,once,TRBJ2-1,CASSEEAGGGGSYNEQFF,TGTGCCAGCAGTGAAGAAGCAGGCGGCGGGGGCTCCTACAATGAGCAGTTCTTC
-,TRBV14,-,TRBJ2-7,CASSQVSGVNEQYF,TGTGCCAGCAGCCAAGTATCCGGTGTAAACGAGCAGTACTTC
-,TRBV10-3,-,TRBJ1-2,CAISVEEREAWGYTF,TGTGCCATCAGTGTGGAAGAAAGGGAGGCGTGGGGCTACACCTTC
-,TRBV5-6,once,TRBJ2-7,CASSLGHPYEQYF,TGTGCCAGCAGCTTGGGACATCCCTACGAGCAGTACTTC
TRBD1,TRBV6-5,-,TRBJ2-1,CASSPGQGIYNEQFF,TGTGCCAGCAGCCCGGGACAGGGAATCTACAATGAGCAGTTCTTC
TRBD1,TRBV6-6,-,TRBJ1-3,CASSRGFGQAAGNTIYF,TGTGCCAGCAGTCGTGGATTTGGACAGGCTGCTGGAAACACCATATATTTT
TRBD1,TRBV10-3,-,TRBJ1-2,CAISGDRGGYTF,TGTGCCATCAGTGGGGACAGGGGTGGCTACACCTTC
TRBD1,TRBV7-9,-,TRBJ1-1,CASSLGTDNTEAFF,TGTGCCAGCAGCCTCGGGACAGATAACACTGAAGCTTTCTTT
TRBD2,TRBV9,-,TRBJ2-3,CASSPLRGGDTDTQYF,TGTGCCAGCAGCCCCCTTCGGGGGGGGGACACAGATACGCAGTATTTT